This T cell receptor beta chain was sequenced during a study of blood T cell repertoires in COVID-19. Study-level background: Acute-phase and convalescent COVID-19 samples originated in the United States, Italy and Spain. Sample material is recorded as cDNA or gDNA derived from T cells, B-cell-depleted T cells, or PBMCs.

Sequencing was performed with immunoSEQ multiplex PCR; in TCRdb, only in-frame clones are kept and a portion is missing. The sample yields roughly 250,000 clones, about 88% seen once. Germline V gene sequence: CDR1 GTSNPN, CDR2 SVGIG (reference sequence). CDR3 length: 11 amino acids. Trimming took off 5 bases at V and 9 bases at J, with 13 bases between the two ends. The rearrangement uses TRBV30 and TRBJ2-5; a weak D match, TRBD2 (6 bases). This sequence originates from a woman in her thirties or forties who had recovered from COVID-19. Sequencing was carried out using peripheral blood. The CDR3 DNA is TGTGCCTGGGGGGACTTCCTAGCCCAGTACTTC. Amino acids: CAWGDFLAQYF.